This T cell receptor (beta chain) is from a study of T cells after yellow fever vaccination. Overall study results and limits: Subsequent booster samples again held most clones from primary vaccination (around 96% CD4, roughly 91% CD8). Faster peaking, at day 5 versus 15, marked a secondary response that was weaker. Contaminants from the bulk population, in the form of abundant clonotypes, could be found in FACS-sorted repertoires.

Regarding this clonotype: The antigen is unknown.

This CDR3 has 18 amino acids. After removal of 0 bases from V and 6 bases from J, the junction contained 8 bases not matched to a gene. Germline assignment: CDR1 GTSNPN and CDR2 SVGIG (reference sequence). A universal primer site and UMIs were added as TCR cDNA was made by 5'RACE template switching. TCRdb re-called the 5' RACE reads through MiXCR, storing one row per CDR3 protein. The sample includes 510,000 or so distinct CDR3 sequences, roughly a fifth seen only once; the top ten take over 11%. This sample comprised PBMCs, obtained 15 days after the yellow fever booster vaccination. The chain couples TRBV30 to TRBJ2-2; 15 bases are shared with TRBD2. This clonotype originated in a man aged 25-45 years who received the YFV17D yellow fever vaccine. In DNA, the CDR3 is TGTGCCTGGAGTGTAAGGACTAGCGGGAGGGGTTCGGCCGGGGAGCTGTTTTTT. Translated, it gives CAWSVRTSGRGSAGELFF.